Listed below are T cell receptor beta chains from one sample, sequenced in a study of T cell responses to AZD1222 COVID-19 vaccine. The data were produced by immunoSEQ multiplex PCR, yet TCRdb's version contains in-frame clones alone and is incomplete. The sample shows approximately 110,000 clones, 75% to 90% of them seen only once. This specimen consisted of peripheral blood, obtained 28 days after the second AZD1222 dose. These receptors were collected from an adult who received the AZD1222 COVID-19 vaccine. CDR3s include the opening cysteine and the closing phenylalanine or tryptophan. Rows may omit the clone size; those that give it use once, few, many or a size class.

CDR3 length	J gene	V gene	clone size	CDR3 protein
16	TRBJ1-4	TRBV25-1	.	CASSEIWGATNEKLFF
15	TRBJ1-1	TRBV5-6	few	CASSSRTGQGTEAFF
15	TRBJ1-2	TRBV5-6	.	CASSYSPTGGYGDTF
15	TRBJ1-6	TRBV2	.	CASRGDGTTSSPLHF
14	TRBJ1-1	TRBV19	.	CASSDLLPGTEAFF
13	TRBJ1-1	TRBV28	.	CASSPADKNEAFF
14	TRBJ2-1	TRBV20-1	.	CSASGQISYNEQFF
13	TRBJ1-1	TRBV3-1/TRBV3-2	.	CASSVRENTEAFF
15	TRBJ1-4	TRBV5-1	.	CASSGGETTNEKLFF
16	TRBJ1-5	TRBV10-2	.	CASRGTGAQSNQPQHF
16	TRBJ2-7	TRBV6-5	.	CASSYGLAGGPAEQYF
12	TRBJ1-1	TRBV6-2/TRBV6-3	.	CASSYPGMGAFF
13	TRBJ2-1	TRBV30	.	CAWKDGGAYEQFF
15	TRBJ1-6	TRBV30	.	CAWRETGALGSPLHF
16	TRBJ2-4	TRBV4-2	.	CASSQAALERGNIQYF
13	TRBJ2-5	TRBV27	.	CASSVRGLETQYF
16	TRBJ1-1	TRBV7-9	.	CASSFRAGLYHTEAFF
14	TRBJ2-7	TRBV6-2/TRBV6-3	once	CASSNWQGNYEQYF
14	TRBJ1-1	TRBV3-1/TRBV3-2	.	CASSQDPQNTEAFF
14	TRBJ1-1	TRBV11-2	once	CASSYPGRDTEAFF
12	TRBJ1-1	TRBV3-1/TRBV3-2	.	CASGQSNTEAFF
17	TRBJ1-6	TRBV6-8	.	CASSSGQDSAHNSPLHF
13	TRBJ2-1	TRBV6-5	.	CASTRDLYNEQFF
12	TRBJ2-7	TRBV20-1	.	CSASFGGSEQYF
12	TRBJ2-7	TRBV6-2/TRBV6-3	few	CASSYSNYEQYF
15	TRBJ1-1	TRBV6-1	.	CASSEITLENTEAFF
14	TRBJ1-2	TRBV7-6	.	CASRKAGKDYGYTF
16	TRBJ2-3	TRBV4-3	.	CASSPSGPPSTDTQYF
13	TRBJ2-7	TRBV10-3	.	CAIREGPIYEQYF
15	TRBJ1-5	TRBV5-1	.	CASRLTGNSNQPQHF
13	TRBJ2-5	TRBV19	.	CASSMSDQETQYF
16	TRBJ2-2	TRBV5-1	.	CASSLNSGTDTGELFF
14	TRBJ1-3	TRBV6-5	.	CASARGANGNTIYF
14	TRBJ1-5	TRBV6-5	.	CASSQDRGRQPQHF
13	TRBJ2-3	TRBV24-1	few	CATSDSRGDTQYF
16	TRBJ2-3	TRBV10-1	.	CASSPGLAGRTDTQYF
15	TRBJ2-5	TRBV2	few	CASSNGGGLQETQYF
13	TRBJ1-1	TRBV5-1	.	CASSLAGTGVAFF
14	TRBJ1-2	TRBV5-1	.	CASSCPGGLCGYTF
16	TRBJ1-6	TRBV6-1	few	CASSEGYRGYNSPLHF
19	TRBJ2-3	TRBV18	.	CASSPDTPGQGFSTDTQYF
16	TRBJ2-3	TRBV3-1/TRBV3-2	.	CASSQDWGGVTDTQYF
13	TRBJ1-5	TRBV19	once	CASSIRTGQPQHF
16	TRBJ1-6	TRBV5-1	once	CASNQEGSSYNSPLHF
14	TRBJ1-4	TRBV10-3	.	CAINSGQNNEKLFF
16	TRBJ1-1	TRBV7-9	.	CASSLGTTGRNTEAFF
17	TRBJ1-5	TRBV27	.	CASSRTALDISNQPQHF
15	TRBJ1-6	TRBV6-5	once	CASSTGVSYNSPLHF
15	TRBJ1-1	TRBV5-1	.	CASSLSPRENTEAFF
15	TRBJ2-4	TRBV3-1/TRBV3-2	.	CASSSVLAGDLIQYF
16	TRBJ1-6	TRBV2	.	CASIYTTGTGNSPLHF
14	TRBJ1-2	TRBV6-5	.	CASRRGTGVHGYTF
12	TRBJ1-2	TRBV19	.	CASSIIQDHYTF
19	TRBJ2-5	TRBV6-2/TRBV6-3	once	CASSYPPGTSSLFQETQYF
13	TRBJ1-1	TRBV27	.	CASSLQGRGEAFF